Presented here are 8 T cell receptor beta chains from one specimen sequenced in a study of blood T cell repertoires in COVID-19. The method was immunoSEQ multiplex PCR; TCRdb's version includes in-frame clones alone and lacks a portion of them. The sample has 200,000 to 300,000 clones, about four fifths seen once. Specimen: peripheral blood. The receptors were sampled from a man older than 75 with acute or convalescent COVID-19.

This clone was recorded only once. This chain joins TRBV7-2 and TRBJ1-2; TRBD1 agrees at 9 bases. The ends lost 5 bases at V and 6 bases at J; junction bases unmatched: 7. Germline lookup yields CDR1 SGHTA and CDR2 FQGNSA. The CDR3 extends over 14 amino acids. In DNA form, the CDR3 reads TGTGCCAGCAGCGGGTTACAGGGGGCGCATGGCTACACCTTC. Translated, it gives CASSGLQGAHGYTF. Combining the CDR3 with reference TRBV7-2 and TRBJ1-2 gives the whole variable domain GAGVSQSPSNKVTEKGKDVELRCDPISGHTALYWYRQSLGQGLEFLIYFQGNSAPDKSGLPSDRFSAERTGGSVSTLTIQRTQQEDSAVYLCASSGLQGAHGYTFGSGTRLTVV.

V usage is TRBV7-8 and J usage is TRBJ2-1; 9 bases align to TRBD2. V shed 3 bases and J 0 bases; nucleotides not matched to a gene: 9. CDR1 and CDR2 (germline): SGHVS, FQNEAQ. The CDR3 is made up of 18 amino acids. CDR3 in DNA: TGTGCCAGCAGCTTTTCTAGCGGGGCCCCTAGCTCCTACAATGAGCAGTTCTTC. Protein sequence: CASSFSSGAPSSYNEQFF.

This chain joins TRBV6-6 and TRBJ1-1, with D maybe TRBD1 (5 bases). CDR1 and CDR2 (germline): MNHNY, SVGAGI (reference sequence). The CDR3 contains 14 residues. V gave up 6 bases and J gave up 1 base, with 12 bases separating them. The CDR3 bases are TGTGCCAGCAGCCGTGGGCAGGGGAACACTGAAGCTTTCTTT. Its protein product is CASSRGQGNTEAFF.

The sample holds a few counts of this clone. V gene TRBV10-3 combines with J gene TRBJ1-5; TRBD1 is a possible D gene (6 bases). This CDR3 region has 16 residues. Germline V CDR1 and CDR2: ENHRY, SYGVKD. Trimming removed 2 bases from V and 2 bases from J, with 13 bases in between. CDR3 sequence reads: CAISEGQSKGNQPQHF. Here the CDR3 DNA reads TGTGCCATCAGTGAGGGACAGAGTAAGGGCAATCAGCCCCAGCATTTT.

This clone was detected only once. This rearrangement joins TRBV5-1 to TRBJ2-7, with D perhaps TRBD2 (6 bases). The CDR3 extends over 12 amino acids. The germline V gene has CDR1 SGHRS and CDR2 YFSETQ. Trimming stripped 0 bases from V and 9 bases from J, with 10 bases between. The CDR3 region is CASSLAGERQYF. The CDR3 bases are TGCGCCAGCAGCTTGGCGGGGGAACGGCAGTACTTC.

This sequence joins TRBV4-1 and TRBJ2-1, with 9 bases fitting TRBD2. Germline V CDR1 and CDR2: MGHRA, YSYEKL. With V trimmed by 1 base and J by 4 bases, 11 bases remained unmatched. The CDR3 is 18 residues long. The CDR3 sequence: CASSQGERSGSPYNEQFF. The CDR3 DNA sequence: TGCGCCAGCAGCCAAGGAGAGCGTAGCGGGAGTCCGTACAATGAGCAGTTCTTC.

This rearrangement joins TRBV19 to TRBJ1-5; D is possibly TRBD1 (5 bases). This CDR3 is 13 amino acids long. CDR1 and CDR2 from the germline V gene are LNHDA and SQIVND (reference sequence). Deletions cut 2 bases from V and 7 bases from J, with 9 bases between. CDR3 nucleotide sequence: TGTGCCAGTAGTATACAGGGCTCGCAGCCCCAGCATTTT. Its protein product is CASSIQGSQPQHF.

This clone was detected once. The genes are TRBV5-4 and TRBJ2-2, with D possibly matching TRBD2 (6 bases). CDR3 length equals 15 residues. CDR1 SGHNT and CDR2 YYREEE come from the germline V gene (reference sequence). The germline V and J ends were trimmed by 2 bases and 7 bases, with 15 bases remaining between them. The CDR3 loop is CASSFEGGLVGELFF. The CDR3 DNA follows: TGTGCCAGCAGCTTCGAGGGAGGTCTCGTCGGGGAGCTGTTTTTT.